A selection of T cell receptor beta chains follows, all from one sample in a study of early T cells in non-severe SARS-CoV-2 infection. TCRdb processed the 5' RACE reads anew with MiXCR; each CDR3 protein has one entry. Found here are about 33,000 distinct CDR3 sequences, 4% to 5% of them singletons; the top ten hold 6.5% to 8.5%. The specimen sequenced was whole blood. The receptor set was obtained from an adult who was a healthcare worker with PCR-confirmed SARS-CoV-2 infection or an uninfected control (not recorded which). Both conserved end residues are part of each CDR3. Each record gives: D gene, clone size, J gene, V gene, CDR3 protein, CDR3 DNA. A D gene is named only where the DNA matches it firmly. Size is omitted from some rows. Given values are once, few, many or a class for expanded clones.

d_gene: .
abundance: medium-sized
j_gene: TRBJ1-4
v_gene: TRBV19
CDR3aa: CASSISSGRDYEKLFF
CDR3nt: TGTGCCAGTAGTATTTCCTCGGGCCGGGACTATGAAAAACTGTTTTTT

d_gene: .
abundance: many
j_gene: TRBJ2-2
v_gene: TRBV7-6
CDR3aa: CASSLQTVNTGELFF
CDR3nt: TGTGCCAGCAGCCTTCAGACAGTGAACACCGGGGAGCTGTTTTTT

d_gene: .
abundance: .
j_gene: TRBJ2-7
v_gene: TRBV12-3/TRBV12-4
CDR3aa: CASSTSFGRRGCTYEQYF
CDR3nt: TGTGCCAGCAGTACATCGTTCGGTCGCCGGGGTTGTACCTACGAGCAGTACTTC

d_gene: .
abundance: many
j_gene: TRBJ2-2
v_gene: TRBV30
CDR3aa: CAWKADKTGELFF
CDR3nt: TGTGCCTGGAAAGCTGACAAGACCGGGGAGCTGTTTTTT

d_gene: TRBD2
abundance: many
j_gene: TRBJ2-1
v_gene: TRBV6-2/TRBV6-3
CDR3aa: CASSPTLAGVYEQFF
CDR3nt: TGTGCCAGCAGTCCGACACTAGCGGGGGTCTATGAGCAGTTCTTC

d_gene: .
abundance: few
j_gene: TRBJ1-4
v_gene: TRBV18
CDR3aa: CASSSGVRRTNEKLFF
CDR3nt: TGTGCCAGCTCATCGGGGGTACGACGGACAAATGAAAAACTGTTTTTT

d_gene: TRBD1
abundance: many
j_gene: TRBJ2-3
v_gene: TRBV28
CDR3aa: CASSLSRGFGVSTDTQYF
CDR3nt: TGTGCCAGCAGTTTATCCAGGGGGTTTGGGGTGAGCACAGATACGCAGTATTTT

d_gene: .
abundance: many
j_gene: TRBJ2-3
v_gene: TRBV4-2
CDR3aa: CASSQGGGTDTQYF
CDR3nt: TGTGCCAGCAGCCAAGGTGGGGGCACAGATACGCAGTATTTT

d_gene: .
abundance: few
j_gene: TRBJ2-5
v_gene: TRBV6-1
CDR3aa: CASSVGETQYF
CDR3nt: TGTGCCAGCAGTGTAGGGGAGACCCAGTACTTC

d_gene: .
abundance: few
j_gene: TRBJ1-1
v_gene: TRBV15
CDR3aa: CATSRGLGYTEAFF
CDR3nt: TGTGCCACCAGCAGAGGATTGGGATACACTGAAGCTTTCTTT

d_gene: .
abundance: many
j_gene: TRBJ2-6
v_gene: TRBV5-6
CDR3aa: CASSPDWSGANVLTF
CDR3nt: TGTGCCAGCAGCCCCGACTGGTCTGGGGCCAACGTCCTGACTTTC

d_gene: TRBD2
abundance: many
j_gene: TRBJ2-1
v_gene: TRBV3-1
CDR3aa: CASSQEDGGGYYNEQFF
CDR3nt: TGTGCCAGCAGCCAAGAAGATGGCGGGGGGTACTACAATGAGCAGTTCTTC

d_gene: .
abundance: many
j_gene: TRBJ1-1
v_gene: TRBV29-1
CDR3aa: CSVTKGGNTEAFF
CDR3nt: TGCAGCGTAACAAAGGGGGGGAACACTGAAGCTTTCTTT

d_gene: .
abundance: few
j_gene: TRBJ2-5
v_gene: TRBV6-5
CDR3aa: CASSPGAVLQETQYF
CDR3nt: TGTGCCAGCAGTCCGGGGGCAGTCCTCCAAGAGACCCAGTACTTC

d_gene: .
abundance: few
j_gene: TRBJ2-7
v_gene: TRBV10-3
CDR3aa: CAITSDGGTEQYF
CDR3nt: TGTGCCATCACGTCGGATGGGGGCACTGAGCAGTACTTC

d_gene: .
abundance: many
j_gene: TRBJ2-4
v_gene: TRBV11-2
CDR3aa: CASSLQAMDIQYF
CDR3nt: TGTGCCAGCAGCTTACAGGCAATGGACATTCAGTACTTC

d_gene: .
abundance: many
j_gene: TRBJ1-1
v_gene: TRBV19
CDR3aa: CASSITKNTEAFF
CDR3nt: TGTGCCAGTAGTATAACCAAGAACACTGAAGCTTTCTTT

d_gene: .
abundance: many
j_gene: TRBJ1-4
v_gene: TRBV7-9
CDR3aa: CASSRQQSTNEKLFF
CDR3nt: TGTGCCAGCAGTCGACAGCAATCAACTAATGAAAAACTGTTTTTT

d_gene: .
abundance: many
j_gene: TRBJ1-1
v_gene: TRBV29-1
CDR3aa: CSAVGSIGSEAFF
CDR3nt: TGCAGCGCTGTGGGCTCCATCGGTAGTGAAGCTTTCTTT

d_gene: .
abundance: many
j_gene: TRBJ1-1
v_gene: TRBV6-2/TRBV6-3
CDR3aa: CASSPRAGKMNTEAFF
CDR3nt: TGTGCCAGCAGTCCCCGGGCAGGTAAGATGAACACTGAAGCTTTCTTT

d_gene: .
abundance: many
j_gene: TRBJ2-1
v_gene: TRBV19
CDR3aa: CASTQDSLLNEQFF
CDR3nt: TGTGCCAGTACCCAGGACTCCTTACTCAATGAGCAGTTCTTC

d_gene: TRBD2
abundance: many
j_gene: TRBJ2-6
v_gene: TRBV28
CDR3aa: CASSDSTGTSGSSGANVLTF
CDR3nt: TGTGCCAGCAGTGACAGCACCGGGACTAGCGGTAGCTCTGGGGCCAACGTCCTGACTTTC

d_gene: .
abundance: many
j_gene: TRBJ2-3
v_gene: TRBV10-3
CDR3aa: CAISVGDSSTDTQYF
CDR3nt: TGTGCCATCAGTGTGGGGGATAGTAGCACAGATACGCAGTATTTT

d_gene: .
abundance: many
j_gene: TRBJ1-5
v_gene: TRBV12-3/TRBV12-4
CDR3aa: CASNNRAHSNQPQHF
CDR3nt: TGTGCCAGCAATAACAGGGCCCATAGCAATCAGCCCCAGCATTTT

d_gene: .
abundance: many
j_gene: TRBJ2-4
v_gene: TRBV19
CDR3aa: CASSIEARRAKNIQYF
CDR3nt: TGTGCCAGTAGTATAGAGGCTAGAAGAGCCAAAAACATTCAGTACTTC

d_gene: .
abundance: few
j_gene: TRBJ1-2
v_gene: TRBV9
CDR3aa: CASSVVGDFSAGYTF
CDR3nt: TGTGCCAGCAGCGTAGTCGGGGATTTTTCGGCTGGCTACACCTTC

d_gene: TRBD1
abundance: many
j_gene: TRBJ1-4
v_gene: TRBV5-1
CDR3aa: CASSADRAINEKLFF
CDR3nt: TGCGCCAGCAGCGCTGACAGGGCCATTAATGAAAAACTGTTTTTT

d_gene: .
abundance: .
j_gene: TRBJ2-7
v_gene: TRBV29-1
CDR3aa: CSVGPGGLREQYF
CDR3nt: TGCAGCGTTGGTCCCGGTGGACTCCGGGAGCAGTACTTC

d_gene: .
abundance: many
j_gene: TRBJ2-1
v_gene: TRBV24-1
CDR3aa: CATSDQEHEQFF
CDR3nt: TGTGCCACCAGTGATCAGGAACATGAGCAGTTCTTC

d_gene: .
abundance: few
j_gene: TRBJ2-1
v_gene: TRBV20-1
CDR3aa: CSAREDGGPYNEQFF
CDR3nt: TGCAGTGCTAGAGAAGACGGGGGCCCTTACAATGAGCAGTTCTTC

d_gene: .
abundance: many
j_gene: TRBJ2-1
v_gene: TRBV6-1
CDR3aa: CASRERIVSYNEQFF
CDR3nt: TGTGCCAGCAGGGAGCGTATAGTCTCCTACAATGAGCAGTTCTTC

d_gene: .
abundance: many
j_gene: TRBJ1-5
v_gene: TRBV20-1
CDR3aa: CSAGGIYQPQHF
CDR3nt: TGCAGTGCTGGGGGGATCTACCAGCCCCAGCATTTT

d_gene: .
abundance: few
j_gene: TRBJ1-2
v_gene: TRBV24-1
CDR3aa: CATSDSGNYGYTF
CDR3nt: TGTGCCACCAGTGATTCAGGAAACTATGGCTACACCTTC

d_gene: .
abundance: .
j_gene: TRBJ1-1
v_gene: TRBV20-1
CDR3aa: CSARGGLWTEAFF
CDR3nt: TGCAGTGCTAGAGGAGGGCTTTGGACTGAAGCTTTCTTT

d_gene: .
abundance: .
j_gene: TRBJ1-1
v_gene: TRBV18
CDR3aa: CASSPPIRDFAFF
CDR3nt: TGTGCCAGCTCACCACCGATTCGGGATTTCGCTTTCTTT

d_gene: TRBD2
abundance: few
j_gene: TRBJ2-1
v_gene: TRBV19
CDR3aa: CASSILAGRCNEQFF
CDR3nt: TGTGCCAGTAGTATCCTAGCGGGGAGGTGCAATGAGCAGTTCTTC

d_gene: .
abundance: many
j_gene: TRBJ2-7
v_gene: TRBV7-9
CDR3aa: CASSLVGLNYEQYF
CDR3nt: TGTGCCAGCAGCTTAGTGGGACTCAACTACGAGCAGTACTTC

d_gene: TRBD1
abundance: many
j_gene: TRBJ1-5
v_gene: TRBV15
CDR3aa: CATSRGTGSLQPQHF
CDR3nt: TGTGCCACCAGCAGAGGGACAGGGTCCCTCCAGCCCCAGCATTTT

d_gene: TRBD1
abundance: many
j_gene: TRBJ1-5
v_gene: TRBV12-3/TRBV12-4
CDR3aa: CASTNSDRNNQPQHF
CDR3nt: TGTGCCAGCACCAACTCGGACAGGAACAATCAGCCCCAGCATTTT

d_gene: .
abundance: .
j_gene: TRBJ1-1
v_gene: TRBV12-3/TRBV12-4
CDR3aa: CASSSPRTEAFF
CDR3nt: TGTGCCAGCAGTTCTCCGAGGACTGAAGCTTTCTTT

d_gene: TRBD1
abundance: many
j_gene: TRBJ1-1
v_gene: TRBV18
CDR3aa: CASSPQQGAQLTEAFF
CDR3nt: TGTGCCAGCTCTCCACAACAGGGGGCGCAACTCACTGAAGCTTTCTTT

d_gene: .
abundance: many
j_gene: TRBJ2-2
v_gene: TRBV29-1
CDR3aa: CSVEGPTGELFF
CDR3nt: TGCAGCGTTGAGGGGCCCACCGGGGAGCTGTTTTTT

d_gene: TRBD2
abundance: many
j_gene: TRBJ2-5
v_gene: TRBV3-1
CDR3aa: CASSQDASGGAETQYF
CDR3nt: TGTGCCAGCAGCCAAGATGCCAGCGGGGGGGCAGAGACCCAGTACTTC

d_gene: .
abundance: medium-sized
j_gene: TRBJ1-5
v_gene: TRBV20-1
CDR3aa: CSARDLRGASNQPQHF
CDR3nt: TGCAGTGCTAGAGATCTCAGGGGCGCTAGCAATCAGCCCCAGCATTTT

d_gene: .
abundance: many
j_gene: TRBJ2-5
v_gene: TRBV5-1
CDR3aa: CASSWDRQETQYF
CDR3nt: TGCGCCAGCAGCTGGGATCGTCAAGAGACCCAGTACTTC

d_gene: .
abundance: .
j_gene: TRBJ1-2
v_gene: TRBV28
CDR3aa: CASSGQPLSYGYTF
CDR3nt: TGTGCCAGCAGCGGACAGCCCTTGAGCTATGGCTACACCTTC

d_gene: TRBD2
abundance: few
j_gene: TRBJ2-1
v_gene: TRBV11-2
CDR3aa: CASSLSGGFMNEQFF
CDR3nt: TGTGCCAGCAGCTTATCCGGGGGGTTTATGAATGAGCAGTTCTTC

d_gene: .
abundance: many
j_gene: TRBJ1-5
v_gene: TRBV6-1
CDR3aa: CASSRNQPQHF
CDR3nt: TGTGCCAGCAGCCGCAATCAGCCCCAGCATTTT

d_gene: TRBD1
abundance: medium-sized
j_gene: TRBJ2-5
v_gene: TRBV5-4
CDR3aa: CASSRTGVQETQYF
CDR3nt: TGTGCCAGCAGCCGAACAGGGGTCCAAGAGACCCAGTACTTC

d_gene: .
abundance: few
j_gene: TRBJ1-5
v_gene: TRBV6-2/TRBV6-3
CDR3aa: CASRNRAGNQPQHF
CDR3nt: TGTGCCAGCAGAAACAGGGCTGGCAATCAGCCCCAGCATTTT

d_gene: TRBD1
abundance: many
j_gene: TRBJ1-4
v_gene: TRBV20-1
CDR3aa: CSVPGQANEKLFF
CDR3nt: TGCAGTGTCCCGGGACAGGCGAATGAAAAACTGTTTTTT

d_gene: .
abundance: .
j_gene: TRBJ1-5
v_gene: TRBV28
CDR3aa: CASSRSARADQPQHF
CDR3nt: TGTGCCAGCAGTAGGTCGGCCAGGGCTGATCAGCCCCAGCATTTT

d_gene: TRBD1
abundance: many
j_gene: TRBJ2-6
v_gene: TRBV7-6
CDR3aa: CASSPGTALTGANVLTF
CDR3nt: TGTGCCAGCAGCCCAGGGACAGCACTAACGGGGGCCAACGTCCTGACTTTC

d_gene: .
abundance: few
j_gene: TRBJ2-7
v_gene: TRBV28
CDR3aa: CASSPGSRGQQYF
CDR3nt: TGTGCCAGCAGTCCGGGTTCCAGGGGCCAGCAGTACTTC

d_gene: TRBD1
abundance: many
j_gene: TRBJ2-7
v_gene: TRBV7-9
CDR3aa: CASSPTGGIYSYEQYF
CDR3nt: TGTGCCAGCAGCCCGACAGGGGGCATATACTCCTACGAGCAGTACTTC

d_gene: .
abundance: many
j_gene: TRBJ2-2
v_gene: TRBV5-1
CDR3aa: CASSLGTVNTGELFF
CDR3nt: TGCGCCAGCAGCTTGGGGACAGTGAACACCGGGGAGCTGTTTTTT